This T cell receptor (beta chain) originates from a study of blood T cell repertoires in COVID-19. Per germline, CDR1 LGHNA and CDR2 YSLEER. V dropped 3 bases and J dropped 9; count of bases not matched to a gene: 11. The CDR3 length is 16 residues. Sequencing used immunoSEQ multiplex PCR; TCRdb keeps in-frame clones, though not all of them. The table lists about 180,000 clones, 65% to 90% of them singletons. The TCR sequence derives from a human donor in a cohort sampled during active COVID-19. The specimen was peripheral blood. The chain has TRBV4-3 and TRBJ2-1; 10 positions agree with TRBD2. In nucleotides, the CDR3 is TGCGCCAGCAGCCACTCCGGGCCTAGCGGGGGTCTTGAGCAGTTCTTC. This encodes CASSHSGPSGGLEQFF.